This TCR beta chain was recorded in a study of T cell changes during pregnancy in multiple sclerosis. The data were produced by immunoSEQ multiplex PCR, yet TCRdb's version contains in-frame clones alone and is incomplete. The repertoire holds 78,000 or so clones, about 90% seen once, with under 1.5% in the top ten. CDR1 and CDR2 (germline): MGHRA, YSYEKL. The CDR3 loop spans 14 amino acids. Trimming left V 1 base short and J 2 bases short, with 7 bases between. The chain uses TRBV4-1 and TRBJ2-3; D ambiguous. The specimen comprised peripheral blood, sampled before pregnancy. This TCR derives from a female donor with multiple sclerosis, enrolled in a pregnancy study. This CDR3 is CASSQVDSTDTQYF. As DNA, the CDR3 is TGCGCCAGCAGCCAAGTCGACTCCACAGATACGCAGTATTTT.